One and the same sample provided the 29 T cell receptor beta chains below, sequenced in a study of blood T cell repertoires in COVID-19. Profiled with immunoSEQ multiplex PCR; TCRdb holds only in-frame clones, not every one. The data show about 90,000 clones, around nine tenths seen once. The material sequenced was peripheral blood. Receptors were obtained from a man older than 75 with acute or convalescent COVID-19.

This chain uses TRBV28 with TRBJ1-5; TRBD1 might be the D (5 bases). Trimming took 3 bases from V and 6 from J, leaving 9 bases between them. This CDR3 has 13 residues. The germline V gene has CDR1 MDHEN and CDR2 SYDVKM. The CDR3 DNA follows: TGTGCCAGCAGTTTGGCAGGGTCTCAGCCCCAGCATTTT. This gives the protein CASSLAGSQPQHF.

This chain uses TRBV27 with TRBJ1-1, with D maybe TRBD1 (6 bases). This CDR3 comprises 13 residues. The germline V gene encodes CDR1 MNHEY and CDR2 SMNVEV (reference sequence). V was shortened by 6 bases and J by 2 bases, with 10 bases between the two germline ends. Here the CDR3 DNA reads TGTGCCAGCAGGTGGACAGACAACACTGAAGCTTTCTTT. Protein product: CASRWTDNTEAFF.

The chain combines TRBV3-1 (or the pseudogene TRBV3-2) with TRBJ2-1; the D gene is possibly TRBD2 (6 bases). The V end lost 0 bases, the J end lost 0 bases, and 9 bases lay between the germline ends. This CDR3 region has 16 residues. Germline CDR1 and CDR2: LGHDT and YNNKEL (reference sequence). CDR3 sequence: CASSQDPGGSYNEQFF. As DNA, the CDR3 is TGTGCCAGCAGCCAAGACCCCGGGGGCTCCTACAATGAGCAGTTCTTC.

V is TRBV28 and J is TRBJ2-1; 12 bases are a match to TRBD2. V was clipped by 6 bases and J by 6 bases; unmatched bases: 3. CDR1 and CDR2 (germline): MDHEN, SYDVKM. The CDR3 is 14 residues long. The CDR3 DNA reads TGTGCCAGCAGCCGACTAGCGGGAGTCAATGAGCAGTTCTTC. Its translation is CASSRLAGVNEQFF.

The chain uses TRBV15 and TRBJ1-1; D is unclear. The germline V gene has CDR1 LNHNV and CDR2 YYDKDF (reference sequence). Trimming cost V 0 bases and J 3 bases, with 14 bases left between them. The CDR3 spans 16 residues. CDR3 in DNA: TGTGCCACCAGCAGAGATCACCCCCGTGTAGACACTGAAGCTTTCTTT. Amino acid sequence: CATSRDHPRVDTEAFF.

The chain carries TRBV6-6 and TRBJ2-5, with 7 bases identical to TRBD2. The CDR3 consists of 14 residues. J was trimmed by 10 bases and V by 1 base; bases with no gene match: 9. Germline V gene sequence: CDR1 MNHNY, CDR2 SVGAGI (reference sequence). Here the CDR3 reads CASSYLDKSGGQYF. The DNA of the CDR3 is TGTGCCAGCAGTTACTTAGACAAGTCGGGGGGCCAGTACTTC.

The rearrangement uses TRBV29-1 and TRBJ2-1, with D possibly matching TRBD1 (8 bases). Germline V gene lookup returns CDR1 SQVTM and CDR2 ANQGSEA. With 8 bases removed from V and 6 bases from J, the gap between germline ends came to 26 bases. This CDR3 comprises 16 residues. The CDR3 here is CSTGGDRGPSGNEQFF. CDR3 bases: TGCAGCACGGGAGGAGACAGGGGCCCGAGCGGCAATGAGCAGTTCTTC.

The V and J genes are TRBV29-1 and TRBJ2-4; 9 bases align to TRBD1. V shed 4 bases, J shed 7 bases, and the junction held 8 bases outside the gene matches. This CDR3 contains 14 residues. Germline V gives CDR1 SQVTM, CDR2 ANQGSEA. The CDR3 DNA reads as TGCAGCGTTGCCCTCGGGACAGGGCGGAACATTCAGTACTTC. Encoded protein: CSVALGTGRNIQYF.

V usage is TRBV28 and J usage is TRBJ1-4, with D possibly TRBD1 on 5 matching bases. Germline V gene lookup returns CDR1 MDHEN and CDR2 SYDVKM. Deletions cut 5 bases from V and 8 bases from J, with 15 bases between. This CDR3 has 14 amino acids. The DNA for the CDR3 is TGTGCCAGCAGTCCGACAGCCCTTATAGAAAAACTGTTTTTT. Protein: CASSPTALIEKLFF.

The chain carries TRBV18 and TRBJ1-2; 10 positions match TRBD1. The germline gives CDR1 KGHSH, CDR2 LQKENI. With V trimmed by 3 bases and J by 4 bases, 11 bases remained unmatched. The CDR3 covers 17 residues. The CDR3 is CASSPEVPGQGPYGYTF. The DNA of the CDR3 is TGTGCCAGCTCACCCGAAGTCCCGGGACAGGGGCCCTATGGCTACACCTTC.

This clone was counted a single time. The chain joins TRBV3-1 (or the pseudogene TRBV3-2) to TRBJ2-7; perhaps TRBD2 as D (5 bases). V gave up 0 bases and J gave up 5 bases, with 11 bases separating them. CDR1 is LGHDT and CDR2 is YNNKEL in the germline V gene (reference sequence). This CDR3 is 14 amino acids long. The CDR3 region has the DNA TGTGCCAGCAGCCAAGATCCGGGGAGAGACGAGCAGTACTTC. Translated, it gives CASSQDPGRDEQYF.

This rearrangement joins TRBV9 to TRBJ1-6; 8 bases match TRBD1. The length of the CDR3 is 16 residues. The germline V gene has CDR1 SGDLS and CDR2 YYNGEE. Trimming cost V 0 bases and J 7 bases; bases outside gene matches: 6. The CDR3 DNA is TGTGCCAGCAGCGTAGGCACAGGGGGTGCCAATTCACCCCTCCACTTT. Protein sequence: CASSVGTGGANSPLHF.

The CDR3 protein is CAKSQGYGYTF. The CDR3 bases are TGTGCCAAATCACAGGGCTACGGCTACACCTTC. The chain links TRBV21-1 to TRBJ1-2; the table gives TRBD1 as D, unverified against the DNA. TRBV21-1 is a pseudogene. This CDR3 comprises 11 residues.

This clone was found once. The chain is built from TRBV27 and TRBJ2-5; D call uncertain. The CDR3 runs 13 residues. Looked up from germline, CDR1 is MNHEY and CDR2 is SMNVEV (reference sequence). V lost 2 bases and J 1 base, leaving 5 bases between the germline ends. The CDR3 DNA sequence: TGTGCCAGCAGTTTAAACAGCCAAGAGACCCAGTACTTC. Its translation is CASSLNSQETQYF.

The chain has TRBV5-4 and TRBJ2-3, with D uncertain. The CDR3 runs to 14 residues. V dropped 0 bases and J dropped 0 bases, with 5 bases sitting between them. Germline CDR1 reads SGHNT; CDR2 reads YYREEE (reference sequence). In DNA, the CDR3 is TGTGCCAGCAGCTTGGTCGGGAGCACAGATACGCAGTATTTT. This gives the protein CASSLVGSTDTQYF.

The V and J genes are TRBV6-6 and TRBJ2-3, with D perhaps matching TRBD2 (6 bases). Germline V CDR1 and CDR2: MNHNY, SVGAGI (reference sequence). There are 14 residues in the CDR3. V was clipped by 5 bases and J by 5 bases, with 14 bases between them. CDR3 nucleotides: TGTGCCAGCAGTGACCCGGGACTCAAAGATACGCAGTATTTT. As protein: CASSDPGLKDTQYF.

This chain connects TRBV6-4 to TRBJ2-1; D remains ambiguous. Germline CDR1 reads MRHNA; CDR2 reads SNTAGT. The CDR3 is 15 residues long. V lost 4 bases and J 0 bases, leaving 10 bases between the germline ends. As DNA, the CDR3 is TGTGCCAGCAGTGCGACTGAAAGCTCCTACAATGAGCAGTTCTTC. Translated, it gives CASSATESSYNEQFF.

CDR3 nucleotide sequence: TGTGCCATCAGTGGGGTGACTAGCGGGAGAGGGTACAATGAGCAGTTCTTC. It yields the protein CAISGVTSGRGYNEQFF. V usage is TRBV10-3 and J usage is TRBJ2-1, with TRBD2 identical over 12 bases. J gave up 4 bases and V 4 bases, and 8 bases lay outside the gene matches. The CDR3 is made up of 17 amino acids. Germline CDR1 is ENHRY and CDR2 is SYGVKD.

This chain joins TRBV28 and TRBJ1-3; 7 positions agree with TRBD1. The junction had 8 bases not matched to a gene; V was cut back by 6 bases and J by 0 bases. The CDR3 contains 16 residues. Germline V gives CDR1 MDHEN, CDR2 SYDVKM. The CDR3 loop reads CASRETQGGSGNTIYF. The CDR3 DNA follows: TGTGCCAGCAGGGAAACCCAGGGGGGCTCTGGAAACACCATATATTTT.

The chain uses TRBV9 and TRBJ2-1; 8 positions match TRBD2. The V and J ends lost 3 bases and 2 bases, in that order; junction bases with no gene match: 7. This CDR3 has 16 residues. Per the germline V gene, CDR1 is SGDLS and CDR2 is YYNGEE. The CDR3: CASSAGTRGPYNEQFF. CDR3 bases: TGTGCCAGCAGCGCAGGGACTAGAGGGCCCTACAATGAGCAGTTCTTC.

The chain's CDR3 is CASSTGQGLRSGELFF. For the CDR3, the DNA is TGTGCCAGTAGTACAGGACAGGGACTCCGCTCCGGGGAGCTGTTTTTT. J is TRBJ2-2 and V is TRBV19, with 8 bases matching TRBD1. The CDR3 is 16 residues long. Germline CDR1 is LNHDA and CDR2 is SQIVND (reference sequence). With V trimmed by 4 bases and J by 6 bases, 10 bases remained unmatched. Drawing the rest from reference TRBV19 and TRBJ2-2, the complete variable domain is DGGITQSPKYLFRKEGQNVTLSCEQNLNHDAMYWYRQDPGQGLRLIYYSQIVNDFQKGDIAEGYSVSREKKESFPLTVTSAQKNPTAFYLCASSTGQGLRSGELFFGEGSRLTVL.

This clone was seen just once. The chain recombines TRBV28 with TRBJ1-2; D remains ambiguous. V lost 5 bases and J 4 bases, leaving 11 bases between the germline ends. This CDR3 comprises 13 residues. CDR1 and CDR2 (germline): MDHEN, SYDVKM. DNA for the CDR3: TGTGCCAGCAGTCCGACAAAAATCTATGGCTACACCTTC. Residues: CASSPTKIYGYTF.

This sequence joins TRBV7-9 and TRBJ2-7; 10 positions agree with TRBD2. The CDR3 runs to 18 residues. The germline gives CDR1 SEHNR, CDR2 FQNEAQ (reference sequence). V gave up 5 bases and J gave up 2 bases; unmatched junction bases: 15. The DNA of the CDR3 is TGTGCCAGCAGCCAATTCCCTGCCGGACTAGCGGTAACCTACGAGCAGTACTTC. Its translation: CASSQFPAGLAVTYEQYF.

The rearrangement uses TRBV7-2 and TRBJ1-3; D unclear. Trimming took off 5 bases at V and 0 bases at J, with 11 bases between the two ends. The germline gives CDR1 SGHTA, CDR2 FQGNSA. The CDR3 sequence is 15 residues long. For the CDR3, the DNA is TGTGCCAGCAGCGTCACGGGAAGCTCTGGAAACACCATATATTTT. Protein product: CASSVTGSSGNTIYF.

This clone was observed a handful of times. This chain uses TRBV6-5 with TRBJ1-6, with 7 bases lining up with TRBD1. The length of the CDR3 is 12 residues. The J segment lost 10 bases and the V segment lost 5 bases, leaving 2 bases of the junction unmatched. Germline CDR1 reads MNHEY; CDR2 reads SVGAGI. The CDR3 nucleotides read TGTGCCAGCAGTAACAGGGGATCACCCCTCCACTTT. It is translated as CASSNRGSPLHF.

This chain links TRBV5-1 with TRBJ1-2; 12 bases map to TRBD1. Trimming cost V 4 bases and J 3 bases; bases outside gene matches: 7. The CDR3 extends over 16 amino acids. The germline V gene encodes CDR1 SGHRS and CDR2 YFSETQ. The CDR3 is CASSPGTGGAYYGYTF. The CDR3 DNA is TGCGCCAGCAGCCCCGGGACAGGGGGCGCATACTATGGCTACACCTTC.

V is TRBV11-3 and J is TRBJ2-7; TRBD2 matches 7 bases. Germline V gene lookup returns CDR1 SGHNT and CDR2 YENEEA. Losses at the gene ends were 8 bases for V and 5 bases for J; bases not matched to a gene: 9. The CDR3 extends over 13 amino acids. CDR3 sequence (DNA): TGTGCCAGCCATGGCGGGAGTACCAACGAGCAGTACTTC. This encodes CASHGGSTNEQYF.

The gene calls are TRBV19 and TRBJ1-2, with TRBD1 matching 7 bases. CDR1 is LNHDA and CDR2 is SQIVND in the germline V gene (reference sequence). The CDR3 length is 15 residues. V gave up 5 bases and J gave up 4 bases; unmatched junction bases: 10. In nucleotides, the CDR3 is TGTGCCAGTAGTGGCCGACAGGGCTTCGGCTATGGCTACACCTTC. Translated, it gives CASSGRQGFGYGYTF.

V and J are TRBV6-6 and TRBJ2-1; D possibly corresponds to TRBD2 (6 bases). This CDR3 spans 16 amino acids. Germline assignment: CDR1 MNHNY and CDR2 SVGAGI (reference sequence). V lost 2 bases to trimming and J lost 7 bases, with 18 bases between them. This CDR3 is CASSYRGSGRRNEQFF. CDR3 bases: TGTGCCAGCAGTTACCGGGGTAGCGGAAGAAGGAATGAGCAGTTCTTC.